Listed here are 11 T cell receptor beta chains from one sample, sequenced in a study of T cells expressing NK-cell markers. TCRdb re-called the 5' RACE reads and shows each CDR3 protein once, DNA omitted. The sample's table shows 90,000 to 130,000 distinct CDR3 sequences. The sequenced material came from blood T cells: a sorted CD56 or NKG2C T cell subset, CD4+ or CD8+ T cells, or bulk PBMC T cells (not recorded which). These receptors all stem from a woman between 18 and 70 years old in good health.

The J gene is TRBJ2-7, the V gene TRBV5-1. The length of the CDR3 is 12 residues. Germline-derived CDR1 and CDR2 are SGHRS and YFSETQ. The CDR3: CASFGSTYEQYF.

V gene TRBV19 combines with J gene TRBJ2-4; TCRdb proposes TRBD2, but this gene call is untestable without DNA. The length of the CDR3 is 17 residues. Germline CDR1 and CDR2: LNHDA and SQIVND (reference sequence). The CDR3 here is CASSSLGALVAKNIQYF.

The chain links TRBV7-2 to TRBJ2-2; TCRdb reports TRBD1, a call that lacks DNA to check it against. Germline CDR1 reads SGHTA; CDR2 reads FQGNSA. The CDR3 totals 14 residues. The CDR3: CASSLGGPLGELFF.

This chain links TRBV7-8 with TRBJ2-3; as DNA is missing, the TRBD1 call by TCRdb cannot be tested. There are 15 residues in the CDR3. Germline V gene sequence: CDR1 SGHVS, CDR2 FQNEAQ. The CDR3 is CASSFLGGAVDTQYF. Full variable domain (remainder filled in from reference TRBV7-8 and TRBJ2-3): GAGVSQSPRYKVAKRGQDVALRCDPISGHVSLFWYQQALGQGPEFLTYFQNEAQLDKSGLPSDRFFAERPEGSVSTLKIQRTQQEDSAVYLCASSFLGGAVDTQYFGPGTRLTVL.

The CDR3 loop is CASSSIRGDGLRVNTGELFF. This rearrangement joins TRBV28 to TRBJ2-2; there is no DNA to check the TCRdb D call of TRBD1. There are 20 residues in the CDR3. Germline V CDR1 and CDR2: MDHEN, SYDVKM.

The chain is built from TRBV4-1 and TRBJ2-2. This CDR3 has 14 amino acids. Germline V gene data show CDR1 as MGHRA and CDR2 as YSYEKL. The CDR3 protein is CASSQVVVAGELFF.

J is TRBJ2-3 and V is TRBV12-3 or TRBV12-4. The CDR3 covers 17 residues. The CDR3: CASSLSRVGLSTDTQYF.

The chain uses TRBV20-1 and TRBJ2-1; TCRdb lists TRBD2, though no DNA is available to test this call. There are 15 residues in the CDR3. CDR1 DFQATT and CDR2 SNEGSKA come from the germline V gene (reference sequence). CDR3 sequence: CSAGEGAGGYNEQFF.

The genes are TRBV6-1 and TRBJ2-1; TCRdb calls TRBD1, which cannot be checked without DNA. CDR1 is MNHNS, CDR2 SASEGT, per germline. The CDR3 consists of 15 residues. The CDR3 reads CASTTLSLGHNEQFF.

The V call is TRBV9, the J call TRBJ1-6. Germline CDR1 and CDR2: SGDLS and YYNGEE. This CDR3 region has 14 residues. The CDR3 is CASSPNTPDSPLHF.

The rearrangement joins TRBV18 to TRBJ2-1; the TRBD1 assignment by TCRdb is unverifiable without DNA. The CDR3 is 16 amino acids. Germline assignment: CDR1 KGHSH and CDR2 LQKENI. CDR3 sequence: CASSLSGTGGYNEQFF.